The rows below give T cell receptor beta chains drawn from one sample of a study of cytomegalovirus exposure and HLA in healthy donors. Some clones are missing from TCRdb's copy, which holds only in-frame ones; the method was immunoSEQ multiplex PCR. The sample comprises 150,000 or so clones, approximately 86% of which are singletons, and about 1.5% rests with the top ten. Sample: PBMCs. These TCRs come from a male donor in good health and CMV-seronegative. Both conserved end residues are part of each CDR3. The order of the fields is D gene, V gene, J gene, clone size, CDR3 DNA, CDR3 protein. The D gene is left open where the match is weak. The listing skips clone size in some rows; elsewhere it reads once, few, many or a size class.

D: TRBD2; V: TRBV9; J: TRBJ2-3; size: NA; DNA: TGTGCCAGCAGCGATAGGGGACTAGCGGCAGATACGCAGTATTTT; CDR3: CASSDRGLAADTQYF
D: NA; V: TRBV5-1; J: TRBJ1-5; size: NA; DNA: TGCGCCAGCAGCTTGTCCGGGGGCAATCAGCCCCAGCATTTT; CDR3: CASSLSGGNQPQHF
D: NA; V: TRBV6-6; J: TRBJ1-4; size: NA; DNA: TGTGCCAGCAGACCCGACAGGACTTTGGATGAAAAACTGTTTTTT; CDR3: CASRPDRTLDEKLFF
D: NA; V: TRBV19; J: TRBJ1-5; size: NA; DNA: TGTGCCAGTAGTATGAGTCATCAGCCCCAGCATTTT; CDR3: CASSMSHQPQHF
D: TRBD2; V: TRBV27; J: TRBJ2-3; size: NA; DNA: TGTGCCAGCAAAAGCTATGGCGGGGGTTGGACAGATACGCAGTATTTT; CDR3: CASKSYGGGWTDTQYF
D: TRBD1; V: TRBV15; J: TRBJ2-2; size: NA; DNA: TGTGCCACCAGCAGAGGCGGGACAGGGGTTGGGGAGCTGTTTTTT; CDR3: CATSRGGTGVGELFF
D: NA; V: TRBV6-1; J: TRBJ1-1; size: NA; DNA: TGTGCCAGCAACCTGGGGGGGGCTCACACTGAAGCTTTCTTT; CDR3: CASNLGGAHTEAFF
D: NA; V: TRBV7-7; J: TRBJ1-4; size: NA; DNA: TGTGCCAGCAGCAAGAGTTACAATGAAAAACTGTTTTTT; CDR3: CASSKSYNEKLFF
D: TRBD1; V: TRBV5-1; J: TRBJ2-6; size: NA; DNA: TGCGCCAGCAGCGCCATGCTAGGGACAGGGAAAGTCGGGGGGAGGTCTGGGGCCAACGTCCTGACTTTC; CDR3: CASSAMLGTGKVGGRSGANVLTF
D: TRBD2; V: TRBV29-1; J: TRBJ2-1; size: NA; DNA: TGCAGCGTCGTACCGACTAGCGGGGGGGCTTCTGAGCAGTTCTTC; CDR3: CSVVPTSGGASEQFF
D: NA; V: TRBV29-1; J: TRBJ1-1; size: NA; DNA: TGCAGCGTGGACAGAGCGAACACTGAAGCTTTCTTT; CDR3: CSVDRANTEAFF
D: NA; V: TRBV14; J: TRBJ2-1; size: NA; DNA: TGTGCCAGCAGCCAATGGGGGGGCAGGAACAATGAGCAGTTCTTC; CDR3: CASSQWGGRNNEQFF
D: NA; V: TRBV5-1; J: TRBJ2-3; size: NA; DNA: TGCGCCAGCAGCTTGGGGGCAGGTCGCACAGATACGCAGTATTTT; CDR3: CASSLGAGRTDTQYF
D: NA; V: TRBV9; J: TRBJ1-4; size: NA; DNA: TGTGCCAGCAGCGTAGATCAGGGGAGCTATAATGAAAAACTGTTTTTT; CDR3: CASSVDQGSYNEKLFF
D: NA; V: TRBV14; J: TRBJ2-7; size: few; DNA: TGTGCCAGCAGCCAAACCGGTGCCTACGAGCAGTACTTC; CDR3: CASSQTGAYEQYF
D: TRBD1; V: TRBV2; J: TRBJ1-3; size: NA; DNA: TGTGCCAGCAGTGTTAAGGGGGCGGACCCTGGAAACACCATATATTTT; CDR3: CASSVKGADPGNTIYF
D: NA; V: TRBV7-9; J: TRBJ1-1; size: once; DNA: TGTGCCAGCAGCTTCCCGAAAGCGGGGGGTAAGGCCTCTGAAGCTTTCTTT; CDR3: CASSFPKAGGKASEAFF
D: NA; V: TRBV14; J: TRBJ2-6; size: NA; DNA: TGTGCCAGCAGCAACCGGGGTTATGGGGCCAACGTCCTGACTTTC; CDR3: CASSNRGYGANVLTF
D: TRBD2; V: TRBV6-4; J: TRBJ2-1; size: few; DNA: TGTGCCAGCAGTGAAGCTGCCGGGACTAGCAATGAGCAGTTCTTC; CDR3: CASSEAAGTSNEQFF
D: NA; V: TRBV6-4; J: TRBJ1-6; size: NA; DNA: TGTGCCAGCAGTGAAAGGGGCTCCTATAATTCACCCCTCCACTTT; CDR3: CASSERGSYNSPLHF
D: TRBD2; V: TRBV4-2; J: TRBJ2-1; size: NA; DNA: TGTGCCAGCAGCCACAACCTAGCGGGGGGGCGGGTTGAGCAGTTCTTC; CDR3: CASSHNLAGGRVEQFF
D: TRBD1; V: TRBV29-1; J: TRBJ1-1; size: NA; DNA: TGCAGCGTTGCCGGGGACAGGGGACTAGAAGGGACTGAAGCTTTCTTT; CDR3: CSVAGDRGLEGTEAFF
D: NA; V: TRBV7-9; J: TRBJ2-7; size: NA; DNA: TGTGCCAGCAGCTTAGTAGGGGCTGCCTACGAGCAGTACTTC; CDR3: CASSLVGAAYEQYF
D: NA; V: TRBV19; J: TRBJ2-5; size: NA; DNA: TGTGCCAGTAGTATTGGCCACAGACAAGAGACCCAGTACTTC; CDR3: CASSIGHRQETQYF
D: NA; V: TRBV5-4; J: TRBJ2-5; size: NA; DNA: TGTGCCAGCAGCTTTGGGGTAGGGTTATCACGGGAGCAGTACTTC; CDR3: CASSFGVGLSREQYF
D: TRBD2; V: TRBV27; J: TRBJ2-2; size: NA; DNA: TGTGCCAGCAGGAGATCGGGACTAGCGGATTACACCGGGGAGCTGTTTTTT; CDR3: CASRRSGLADYTGELFF
D: TRBD1; V: TRBV12-5; J: TRBJ1-3; size: few; DNA: TGTGCTAGTGGTTTAGGGACAGGGTTCTCTGGAAACACCATATATTTT; CDR3: CASGLGTGFSGNTIYF
D: TRBD1; V: TRBV5-6; J: TRBJ1-2; size: NA; DNA: TGTGCCAGCAGCCCGACCCTGACAGGGGGCTTAGCTAACTATGGCTACACCTTC; CDR3: CASSPTLTGGLANYGYTF
D: TRBD2; V: TRBV10-3; J: TRBJ2-7; size: NA; DNA: TGTGCCATCAGTACTAGCGGGAGCATGAGCGAGCAGTACTTC; CDR3: CAISTSGSMSEQYF
D: TRBD1; V: TRBV5-4; J: TRBJ2-6; size: few; DNA: TGTGCCAGCAGCTCCCCCGGGACAGGGACTGGGGCCAACGTCCTGACTTTC; CDR3: CASSSPGTGTGANVLTF
D: NA; V: TRBV5-1; J: TRBJ2-3; size: NA; DNA: TGCGCCAGCAGCCCTGACTCAGTTGATACGCAGTATTTT; CDR3: CASSPDSVDTQYF
D: TRBD2; V: TRBV5-6; J: TRBJ2-5; size: NA; DNA: TGTGCCAGCAGTCGACGAGCGGGAGCAGAGACCCAGTACTTC; CDR3: CASSRRAGAETQYF
D: NA; V: TRBV27; J: TRBJ1-2; size: NA; DNA: TGTGCCACACACCGGGGTGGAGGCTACACCTTC; CDR3: CATHRGGGYTF
D: NA; V: TRBV5-6; J: TRBJ1-1; size: NA; DNA: TGTGCCAGCAGCTTTGGGCAGGGGATGAACACTGAAGCTTTCTTT; CDR3: CASSFGQGMNTEAFF
D: TRBD1; V: TRBV9; J: TRBJ2-1; size: NA; DNA: TGTGCCAGCAGCGTAGCTGGGACAGCTAATGAGCAGTTCTTC; CDR3: CASSVAGTANEQFF
D: TRBD2; V: TRBV11-3; J: TRBJ2-3; size: NA; DNA: TGTGCCAGCAGCTCGAGAGCCAGCGGGGGAATTGGAGATACGCAGTATTTT; CDR3: CASSSRASGGIGDTQYF
D: TRBD1; V: TRBV2; J: TRBJ1-2; size: NA; DNA: TGTGCCAGCAGTGGATTCGGACAGGGATTTGGCTACACCTTC; CDR3: CASSGFGQGFGYTF
D: NA; V: TRBV6-6; J: TRBJ1-5; size: NA; DNA: TGTGCCGCGGGGGGGAATGCCCAGCCCCAGCATTTT; CDR3: CAAGGNAQPQHF
D: NA; V: TRBV7-2; J: TRBJ1-3; size: NA; DNA: TGTGCCAGCAGCTTATCTCAGGACAGAAACACCATATATTTT; CDR3: CASSLSQDRNTIYF
D: NA; V: TRBV7-2; J: TRBJ2-1; size: NA; DNA: TGTGCCAGCAGCTACGACCCTAGCGATCTCGAGCAGTTCTTC; CDR3: CASSYDPSDLEQFF
D: NA; V: TRBV28; J: TRBJ1-2; size: NA; DNA: TGTGCCAGCAGTGCCAGGGTCGGCTACACCTTC; CDR3: CASSARVGYTF